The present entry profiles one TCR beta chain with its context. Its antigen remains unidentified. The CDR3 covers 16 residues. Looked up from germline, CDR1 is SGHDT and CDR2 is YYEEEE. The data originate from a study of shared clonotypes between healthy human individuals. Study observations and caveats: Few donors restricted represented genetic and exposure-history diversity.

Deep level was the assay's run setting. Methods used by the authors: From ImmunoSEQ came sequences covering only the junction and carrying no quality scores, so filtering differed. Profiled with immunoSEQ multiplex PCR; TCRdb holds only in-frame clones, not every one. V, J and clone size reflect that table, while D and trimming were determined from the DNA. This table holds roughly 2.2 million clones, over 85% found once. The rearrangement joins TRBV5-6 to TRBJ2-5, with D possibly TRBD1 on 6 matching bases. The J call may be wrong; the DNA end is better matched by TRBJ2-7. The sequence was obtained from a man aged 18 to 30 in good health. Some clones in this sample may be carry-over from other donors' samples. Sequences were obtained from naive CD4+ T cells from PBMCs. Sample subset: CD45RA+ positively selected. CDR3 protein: CASSSEQNRVGNEQYF. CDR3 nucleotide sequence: TGTGCCAGCAGCTCTGAACAAAACAGGGTCGGGAACGAGCAGTACTTC.